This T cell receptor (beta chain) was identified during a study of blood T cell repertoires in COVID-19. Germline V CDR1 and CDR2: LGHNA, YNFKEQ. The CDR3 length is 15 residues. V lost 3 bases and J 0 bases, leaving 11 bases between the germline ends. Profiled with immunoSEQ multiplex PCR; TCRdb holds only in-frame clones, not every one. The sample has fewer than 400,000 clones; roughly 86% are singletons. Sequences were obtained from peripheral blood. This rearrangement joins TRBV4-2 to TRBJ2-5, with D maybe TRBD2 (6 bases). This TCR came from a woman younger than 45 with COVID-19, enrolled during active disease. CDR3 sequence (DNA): TGTGCCAGCAGCCAGGAAACTAGCCACCAAGAGACCCAGTACTTC. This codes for CASSQETSHQETQYF.